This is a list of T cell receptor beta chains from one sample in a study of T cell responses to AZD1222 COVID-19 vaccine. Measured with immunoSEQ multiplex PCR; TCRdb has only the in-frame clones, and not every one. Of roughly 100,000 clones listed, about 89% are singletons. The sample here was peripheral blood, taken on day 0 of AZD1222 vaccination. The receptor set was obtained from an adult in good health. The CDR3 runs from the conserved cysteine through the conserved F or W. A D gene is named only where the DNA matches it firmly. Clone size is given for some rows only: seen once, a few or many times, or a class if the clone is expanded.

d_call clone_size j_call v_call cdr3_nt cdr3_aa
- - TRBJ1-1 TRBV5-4 TGTGCCAGCAGCTTCGGGACAAAGAACACTGAAGCTTTCTTT CASSFGTKNTEAFF
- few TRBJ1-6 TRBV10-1 TGCGCCAGCAGTGACATGGGCGCACTCCACTTT CASSDMGALHF
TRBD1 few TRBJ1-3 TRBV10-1 TGCGCCAGCAGTGACCCCGGGACAGCTGGAAACACCATATATTTT CASSDPGTAGNTIYF
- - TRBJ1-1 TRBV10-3 TGTGCCATCAGCGAGGGGAGAGCTGAAGCTTTCTTT CAISEGRAEAFF
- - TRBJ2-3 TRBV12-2 TGTGCAAGTCGCCTCAGGACTAGCGGGGGGGAGGGCACAGATACGCAGTATTTT CASRLRTSGGEGTDTQYF
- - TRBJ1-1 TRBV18 TGTGCCAGCTCACCACGACAGGCAACTGAAGCTTTCTTT CASSPRQATEAFF
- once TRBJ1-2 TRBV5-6 TGTGCCAGCAGCTTGGTTTGGGGCTACACCTTC CASSLVWGYTF
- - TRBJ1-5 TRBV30 TGTGCCTGGAGTACCTATAGCAATCAGCCCCAGCATTTT CAWSTYSNQPQHF
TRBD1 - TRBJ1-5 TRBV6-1 TGTGCCAGCAGTGAAACGGACAGGGTCAATCAGCCCCAGCATTTT CASSETDRVNQPQHF
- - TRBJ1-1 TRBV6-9 TGTGCCAGCAGTTATTCGAAGTACCGGGAAGCCACTGAAGCTTTCTTT CASSYSKYREATEAFF
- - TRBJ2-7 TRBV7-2 TGTGCCAGCAGCTTAGCACAGACCTCCTACGAGCAGTACTTC CASSLAQTSYEQYF
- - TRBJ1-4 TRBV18 TGTGCCAGCTCACCACCGAATAGGGGAGGTGAAAAACTGTTTTTT CASSPPNRGGEKLFF
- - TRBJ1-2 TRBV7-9 TGTGCCAGCAGAAAAACGGGGGCTGTCGGCTATGGCTACACCTTC CASRKTGAVGYGYTF
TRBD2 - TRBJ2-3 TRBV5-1 TGCGCCAGCAGCTTGAAAACTTTGGGCAGCGGGGCGGCAGATACGCAGTATTTT CASSLKTLGSGAADTQYF
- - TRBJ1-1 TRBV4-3 TGCGCCAGCAGCCCAGGGAGTTTCTACACTGAAGCTTTCTTT CASSPGSFYTEAFF